This T cell receptor (beta chain) appears in the sequencing data of a study of blood T cell repertoires in COVID-19. As for the study in general: COVID-19 samples from acute and convalescent phases originated in the United States, Italy and Spain. In each case, the material was cDNA or gDNA derived from T cells, B-cell-depleted T cells, or PBMCs.

Source study methods: Nucleated cell number was recorded as an estimate derived from reference gene primer amplification. Assay: immunoSEQ multiplex PCR; the TCRdb copy retains only in-frame clones and omits some. From that table come the V and J calls and clone size; the DNA was used to work out D and trimming. The data show approximately 160,000 clones, 65% to 85% seen once. Losses at the gene ends were 0 bases for V and 5 bases for J; bases not matched to a gene: 5. This CDR3 has 16 amino acids. Germline V gene lookup returns CDR1 KGHSH and CDR2 LQKENI. Input material: PBMCs or T cells enriched from blood (not recorded which). This TCR derives from a man aged 35 to 55 who had recovered from COVID-19. V gene TRBV18 combines with J gene TRBJ2-7; 12 nucleotides line up with TRBD1. The CDR3 here is CASSPPNRDRGHEQYF. CDR3 in DNA: TGTGCCAGCTCACCACCCAACAGGGACAGGGGGCACGAGCAGTACTTC.